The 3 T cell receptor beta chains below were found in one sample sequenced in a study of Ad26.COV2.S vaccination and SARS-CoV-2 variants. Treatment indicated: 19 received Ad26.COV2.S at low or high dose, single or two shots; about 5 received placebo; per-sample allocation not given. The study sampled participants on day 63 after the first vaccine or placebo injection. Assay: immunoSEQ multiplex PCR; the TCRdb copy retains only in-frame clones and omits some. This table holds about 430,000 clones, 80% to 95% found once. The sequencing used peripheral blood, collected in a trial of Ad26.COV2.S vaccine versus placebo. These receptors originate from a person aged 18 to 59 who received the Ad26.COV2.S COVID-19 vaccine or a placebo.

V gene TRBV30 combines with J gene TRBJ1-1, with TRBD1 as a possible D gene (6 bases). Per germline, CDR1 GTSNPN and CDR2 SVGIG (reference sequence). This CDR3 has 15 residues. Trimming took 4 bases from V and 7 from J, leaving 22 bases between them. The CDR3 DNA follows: TGTGCCTGGAATCCCTTCACGGTGGGGGGGCATGAAGCTTTCTTT. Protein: CAWNPFTVGGHEAFF.

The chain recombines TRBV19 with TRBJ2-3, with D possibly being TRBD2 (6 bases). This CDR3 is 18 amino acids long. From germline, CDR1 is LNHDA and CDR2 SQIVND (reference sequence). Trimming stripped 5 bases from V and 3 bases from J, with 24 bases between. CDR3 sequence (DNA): TGTGCCAGTAGTCGTACCGGAGGGGCGGGTTTGGGGACAGATACGCAGTATTTT. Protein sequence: CASSRTGGAGLGTDTQYF.

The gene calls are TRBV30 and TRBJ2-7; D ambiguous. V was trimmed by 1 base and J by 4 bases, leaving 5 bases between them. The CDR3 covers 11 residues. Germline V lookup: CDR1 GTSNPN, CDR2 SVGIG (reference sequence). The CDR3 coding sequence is TGTGCCTGGAGTGACAGTTACGAGCAGTACTTC. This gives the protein CAWSDSYEQYF. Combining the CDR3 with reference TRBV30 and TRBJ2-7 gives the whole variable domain SQTIHQWPATLVQPVGSPLSLECTVEGTSNPNLYWYRQAAGRGLQLLFYSVGIGQISSEVPQNLSASRPQDRQFILSSKKLLLSDSGFYLCAWSDSYEQYFGPGTRLTVT.